The clone carrying this T cell receptor (beta chain) has only one observation. Profiling relied on immunoSEQ multiplex PCR, and the TCRdb table lists in-frame clones only, not all of them. The sample includes 40,000 or so clones, 80% seen only once; the top ten take 5% to 5.5%. The germline V and J ends were trimmed by 4 bases and 1 base, with 7 bases remaining between them. This CDR3 comprises 13 residues. Germline values: CDR1 SGHTA, CDR2 FQGTGA. These data are taken from a study of OX40 agonist ivuxolimab in advanced cancers. Specimen: CD4+ or CD8+ T cells sorted from blood, collected in a trial of the OX40 agonist ivuxolimab. The source of this sequence is an adult with an advanced solid tumor such as melanoma, head and neck, liver or kidney cancer. The rearrangement joins TRBV7-3 to TRBJ1-1; D unresolved. The CDR3 DNA reads as TGTGCCAGCAGCTCACAAACGAACACTGAAGCTTTCTTT. It specifies CASSSQTNTEAFF. Variable domain in full (rest from reference TRBV7-3 and TRBJ1-1): GAGVSQTPSNKVTEKGKYVELRCDPISGHTALYWYRQSLGQGPEFLIYFQGTGAADDSGLPNDRFFAVRPEGSVSTLKIQRTERGDSAVYLCASSSQTNTEAFFGQGTRLTVV.